These 19 T cell receptor beta chains were all obtained from the same sample, sequenced in a study of cytomegalovirus exposure and HLA in healthy donors. The study ran its PCR with 60 Vbeta and 13 Jbeta primers. Sequenced by immunoSEQ multiplex PCR; TCRdb stores in-frame clones only, minus some. Found here are about 69,000 clones, about 75% of them singletons; the top ten hold 3% to 3.5%. Sequences were obtained from PBMCs. These receptors were collected from a man aged 18 to 29 in good health and CMV-seronegative.

The chain joins TRBV4-1 to TRBJ1-1; possibly TRBD1 for D (5 bases). Germline assignment: CDR1 MGHRA and CDR2 YSYEKL. V shed 3 bases and J shed 4 bases, with 24 bases lying between them. The CDR3 totals 18 residues. This CDR3 reads CASSHRPRETRGTTEAFF. As DNA, the CDR3 is TGCGCCAGCAGCCACCGCCCCAGGGAGACCCGGGGGACCACTGAAGCTTTCTTT.

The genes are TRBV6-1 and TRBJ2-5, with TRBD2 matching 15 bases. The CDR3 has 17 amino acids. J lost 3 bases, V lost 2 bases, and 4 bases had no gene match. Germline V lookup: CDR1 MNHNS, CDR2 SASEGT. The DNA for the CDR3 is TGTGCCAGCAGTGAACCTGGACTAGCGGGGGGGAAAGAGACCCAGTACTTC. Amino acid sequence: CASSEPGLAGGKETQYF.

CDR3 DNA: TGTGCCAGTAGTATCGGGACAGGAACCTACAATGAGCAGTTCTTC. It encodes CASSIGTGTYNEQFF. This chain uses TRBV19 with TRBJ2-1; 8 nucleotides align to TRBD1. From germline, CDR1 is LNHDA and CDR2 SQIVND (reference sequence). CDR3 length: 15 amino acids. V gave up 3 bases and J gave up 2 bases; unmatched junction bases: 3.

The chain couples TRBV9 to TRBJ2-1; 8 bases match TRBD2. In germline, CDR1 is SGDLS, CDR2 YYNGEE. With V trimmed by 3 bases and J by 12 bases, 17 bases remained unmatched. The CDR3 totals 16 residues. CDR3 sequence (DNA): TGTGCCAGCAGCGCGTCCCTTAGCGGGGTGGGGTTTGGGCAGTTCTTC. Translation gives CASSASLSGVGFGQFF.

The chain recombines TRBV18 with TRBJ1-1; 7 bases map to TRBD1. This CDR3 is 17 amino acids long. Germline CDR1 reads KGHSH; CDR2 reads LQKENI. Trimming at V came to 3 bases and at J to 1 base, leaving 11 bases not matched to a gene. CDR3 amino acids: CASSPPSQQGRNTEAFF. The CDR3 DNA is TGTGCCAGCTCACCTCCCTCTCAACAGGGGAGGAACACTGAAGCTTTCTTT.

This clone was seen once. V gene TRBV28 combines with J gene TRBJ2-3; D is possibly TRBD2 (7 bases). V was clipped by 6 bases and J by 2 bases, with 15 bases between them. Germline V gives CDR1 MDHEN, CDR2 SYDVKM. This CDR3 comprises 15 residues. CDR3 in amino acids: CASSWGGASTDTQYF. The CDR3 DNA is TGTGCCAGCAGCTGGGGGGGGGCGTCCACAGATACGCAGTATTTT. Filled out from reference TRBV28 and TRBJ2-3, the complete variable domain reads DVKVTQSSRYLVKRTGEKVFLECVQDMDHENMFWYRQDPGLGLRLIYFSYDVKMKEKGDIPEGYSVSREKKERFSLILESASTNQTSMYLCASSWGGASTDTQYFGPGTRLTVL.

The CDR3 is CASSDGGGASDTQYF. DNA of the CDR3: TGTGCCAGCAGTGATGGCGGGGGGGCATCAGATACGCAGTATTTT. V usage is TRBV6-1 and J usage is TRBJ2-3; 9 bases line up with TRBD2. Germline values: CDR1 MNHNS, CDR2 SASEGT. Losses at the gene ends were 3 bases for V and 4 bases for J; bases not matched to a gene: 5. This CDR3 is built from 15 residues.

J is TRBJ1-4 and V is TRBV6-1, with TRBD1 matching 8 bases. With V trimmed by 4 bases and J by 4 bases, 8 bases remained unmatched. The CDR3 sequence is 16 residues long. CDR1 MNHNS and CDR2 SASEGT come from the germline V gene. The CDR3: CASSVWQGADNEKLFF. CDR3 nucleotides: TGTGCCAGCAGTGTTTGGCAGGGGGCTGATAATGAAAAACTGTTTTTT.

This clone has only a few counts. The chain combines TRBV2 with TRBJ2-5; 12 nucleotides agree with TRBD2. The V gene end was trimmed by 10 bases and the J gene end by 5 bases; junction bases not matched to a gene: 17. The CDR3 is 17 residues long. Germline V gives CDR1 SNHLY, CDR2 FYNNEI. The CDR3 nucleotides are TGTGCCACCCAGTCGGGGTTTACTAGCGGGGGGATGGAGACCCAGTACTTC. Translated: CATQSGFTSGGMETQYF. The entire variable domain, with the rest obtained from reference TRBV2 and TRBJ2-5, is as follows: EPEVTQTPSHQVTQMGQEVILRCVPISNHLYFYWYRQILGQKVEFLVSFYNNEISEKSEIFDDQFSVERPDGSNFTLKIRSTKLEDSAMYFCATQSGFTSGGMETQYFGPGTRLLVL.

The chain employs TRBV4-3 and TRBJ1-1; no clear D. V shed 6 bases and J shed 4 bases, with 12 bases lying between them. CDR3 length: 13 residues. Germline CDR1 LGHNA, CDR2 YSLEER. CDR3: CASRAGLGTEAFF. CDR3 bases: TGCGCCAGCAGGGCGGGGTTGGGCACTGAAGCTTTCTTT.

The chain has TRBV7-2 and TRBJ1-1; TRBD1 aligns across 10 bases. The CDR3 has 16 residues. Germline assignment: CDR1 SGHTA and CDR2 FQGNSA. Trimming cost V 5 bases and J 3 bases; bases outside gene matches: 9. CDR3 nucleotides: TGTGCCAGCAGCCTCCGGACAGGGGGTATAGACACTGAAGCTTTCTTT. Amino acid sequence: CASSLRTGGIDTEAFF.

In this sample, this clone turned up a few times. V and J are TRBV7-8 and TRBJ2-1, with TRBD2 matching over 15 bases. The CDR3 consists of 19 residues. CDR1 SGHVS and CDR2 FQNEAQ come from the germline V gene. After removal of 4 bases from V and 6 bases from J, the junction contained 13 bases not matched to a gene. The CDR3 DNA reads TGTGCCAGCAGCTCAAGGACTAGCGGGGGGGTTTCGGCCTCCAATGAGCAGTTCTTC. This gives the protein CASSSRTSGGVSASNEQFF.

V and J are TRBV25-1 and TRBJ2-3, with TRBD2 matching over 9 bases. J was trimmed by 3 bases and V by 0 bases; bases with no gene match: 4. The CDR3 is made up of 16 amino acids. Germline CDR1 is MGHDK and CDR2 is SYGVNS. The CDR3 spells CASSEYPSGVTDTQYF. The CDR3 DNA reads TGTGCCAGCAGTGAATACCCTAGCGGGGTGACAGATACGCAGTATTTT.

The sample holds one count of this clone. The chain employs TRBV9 and TRBJ2-1; 10 bases agree with TRBD2. The CDR3 is 17 residues long. Germline V gene data show CDR1 as SGDLS and CDR2 as YYNGEE. The V and J ends lost 4 bases and 5 bases, in that order; junction bases with no gene match: 12. The CDR3 DNA is TGTGCCAGCAGCCCTCGCGAGCTAGCGGGGGCCAACAATGAGCAGTTCTTC. As protein: CASSPRELAGANNEQFF.

The chain couples TRBV5-6 to TRBJ2-3; D unresolved. The germline V gene has CDR1 SGHDT and CDR2 YYEEEE. This CDR3 contains 12 residues. V shed 0 bases and J shed 10 bases, with 9 bases lying between them. The CDR3 nucleotides read TGTGCCAGCAGCTTGGAGCTAACTCCGCAGTATTTT. Amino acid sequence: CASSLELTPQYF.

V usage is TRBV9 and J usage is TRBJ2-3; D is perhaps TRBD1 (6 bases). This CDR3 region has 17 residues. Germline CDR1 SGDLS, CDR2 YYNGEE. V lost 5 bases, J lost 0 bases, and 19 bases lay in between. CDR3: CASSQLRDTFSTDTQYF. The CDR3 DNA reads TGTGCCAGCAGTCAACTCCGGGACACCTTTAGCACAGATACGCAGTATTTT.

V gene TRBV5-6 combines with J gene TRBJ2-7, with D perhaps TRBD1 (6 bases). Trimming stripped 7 bases from V and 5 bases from J, with 13 bases between. This CDR3 is 12 amino acids long. The germline CDR1 and CDR2 sequences are SGHDT and YYEEEE. The CDR3 nucleotides read TGTGCCAGCGGGGGCCCTTTGGACGAGCAGTACTTC. Amino acids: CASGGPLDEQYF.

The chain employs TRBV7-8 and TRBJ2-5; 8 bases agree with TRBD1. Germline V gene data show CDR1 as SGHVS and CDR2 as FQNEAQ. The CDR3 runs 15 residues. V was pared by 4 bases and J by 4 bases, with 8 bases of the junction left unmatched. As DNA, the CDR3 is TGTGCCAGCAGCTCAGGACAGGGAGGTATAGAGACCCAGTACTTC. Translated, it gives CASSSGQGGIETQYF.

The gene calls are TRBV4-1 and TRBJ1-5, with TRBD1 identical over 8 bases. V shed 5 bases, J shed 0 bases, and the junction held 6 bases outside the gene matches. The CDR3 is made up of 16 amino acids. CDR1 MGHRA and CDR2 YSYEKL come from the germline V gene. CDR3 sequence reads: CASSFGQGNSNQPQHF. The CDR3 bases are TGCGCCAGCAGCTTTGGACAGGGTAATAGCAATCAGCCCCAGCATTTT.